The 11 T cell receptor beta chains below come from one sample, sequenced in a study of blood T cells in healthy people across ages. The use of a sample-barcoded 5' primer and a J-beta primer mix characterized a second PCR of about 7 to 12 cycles. TCRdb itself ran the 5' RACE reads through MiXCR, one entry per CDR3 protein. The table has around 690,000 distinct CDR3 sequences, 45% to 65% seen once. Sequenced: blood. These receptors were taken from a man aged 60 to 69 in good health.

At least ten counts were recorded for this clonotype. The chain uses TRBV6-5 and TRBJ1-4; possibly TRBD1 for D (5 bases). Trimming took 7 bases from V and 0 from J, leaving 12 bases between them. CDR1 MNHEY and CDR2 SVGAGI come from the germline V gene. This CDR3 has 15 amino acids. The CDR3 loop is CASKGQGATNEKLFF. The CDR3 DNA sequence: TGTGCCAGCAAAGGACAAGGAGCAACTAATGAAAAACTGTTTTTT.

The chain joins TRBV6-2 or TRBV6-3 to TRBJ2-5; the match to TRBD2 covers 10 bases. In germline, CDR1 is MNHEY, CDR2 SVGEGT. The J segment lost 6 bases and the V segment lost 6 bases, leaving 7 bases of the junction unmatched. This CDR3 is built from 14 residues. The CDR3, as DNA: TGTGCCAGCAGCCCGGGACTAGCGATGAAGACCCAGTACTTC. This gives the protein CASSPGLAMKTQYF.

Points on this clonotype: A single base separates this from a much larger clone, so it may be a read error. The genes are TRBV19 and TRBJ1-4; 7 bases are a match to TRBD1. The V and J ends lost 6 bases and 5 bases, in that order; junction bases with no gene match: 9. The germline gives CDR1 LNHDA, CDR2 SQIVND (reference sequence). This CDR3 contains 15 residues. The CDR3 is CASSPSGTVNEKLFF. CDR3 sequence (DNA): TGTGCCAGTAGCCCCAGTGGGACAGTCAATGAAAAACTGTTTTTT.

The chain uses TRBV4-1 and TRBJ2-3; tentatively, D is TRBD1 (6 bases). Germline-derived CDR1 and CDR2 are MGHRA and YSYEKL. Trimming pared 4 bases from V and 0 bases from J, leaving 14 bases between. This CDR3 has 16 residues. The CDR3 reads CASSPQDSPSTDTQYF. The CDR3 DNA reads as TGCGCCAGCAGCCCACAGGACAGTCCAAGCACAGATACGCAGTATTTT.

This clonotype was picked up a small number of times. The CDR3 DNA reads TGTGCCAGCATGGAGGGGATGGGAATTTACAATGAGCAGTACTTC. Its translation: CASMEGMGIYNEQYF. The gene calls are TRBV2 and TRBJ2-1, with D possibly TRBD2 on 6 matching bases. The DNA end favors TRBJ2-7, so the J call may be wrong. This CDR3 region has 15 residues. From germline, CDR1 is SNHLY and CDR2 FYNNEI.

The rearrangement links TRBV5-1 to TRBJ2-5, with TRBD1 as a possible D gene (5 bases). Trimming removed 6 bases from V and 1 base from J, with 13 bases in between. This CDR3 is 14 amino acids long. Germline V CDR1 and CDR2: SGHRS, YFSETQ. CDR3 protein: CASTQQAVQETQYF. CDR3 in DNA: TGCGCCAGCACCCAACAGGCGGTCCAAGAGACCCAGTACTTC.

V gene TRBV20-1 combines with J gene TRBJ2-2; D gene uncertain. The CDR3 is made up of 14 amino acids. V was clipped by 0 bases and J by 6 bases, with 11 bases between them. The germline gives CDR1 DFQATT, CDR2 SNEGSKA (reference sequence). CDR3: CSARDLFGPGELFF. In DNA form, the CDR3 reads TGCAGTGCTAGAGATCTCTTCGGGCCCGGGGAGCTGTTTTTT.

This chain links TRBV9 with TRBJ1-2; no definite D call. CDR1 SGDLS and CDR2 YYNGEE come from the germline V gene. CDR3 length: 12 residues. With 0 bases removed from V and 5 bases from J, the gap between germline ends came to 5 bases. CDR3 nucleotides: TGTGCCAGCAGCGTAGTCGGTTATGGCTACACCTTC. Its protein product is CASSVVGYGYTF.

The rearrangement links TRBV18 to TRBJ1-2; D uncertain. V was pared by 0 bases and J by 7 bases, with 15 bases between. Germline V gives CDR1 KGHSH, CDR2 LQKENI. CDR3 length: 15 amino acids. The CDR3 coding sequence is TGTGCCAGCTCACCACCGCTGGGTAATTGGCCTGGCTACACCTTC. Its protein product is CASSPPLGNWPGYTF. Combining the CDR3 with reference TRBV18 and TRBJ1-2 gives the whole variable domain NAGVMQNPRHLVRRRGQEARLRCSPMKGHSHVYWYRQLPEEGLKFMVYLQKENIIDESGMPKERFSAEFPKEGPSILRIQQVVRGDSAAYFCASSPPLGNWPGYTFGSGTRLTVV.

This chain uses TRBV21-1 with TRBJ1-1; the tabulated D call, TRBD1, remains unverified against the DNA. TRBV21-1 is flagged as a pseudogene. This CDR3 comprises 14 residues. CDR3: CASSKDEGATEAFF. CDR3 nucleotide sequence: TGTGCCAGCAGCAAAGACGAGGGGGCGACTGAAGCTTTCTTT.

This clonotype has a handful of counts. The CDR3 loop is CSVQSSSSGANVLTF. CDR3 bases: TGCAGCGTTCAGTCTAGCTCCTCTGGGGCCAACGTCCTGACTTTC. The rearrangement uses TRBV29-1 and TRBJ2-6; a possible D gene is TRBD2 (5 bases). The germline gives CDR1 SQVTM, CDR2 ANQGSEA. Deletions cut 5 bases from V and 0 bases from J, with 11 bases between. The CDR3 totals 15 residues.